What follows are 2 T cell receptor beta chains derived from one specimen sequenced in a study of radiation and T cells in renal cell carcinoma. Time point denoted: blood 2 weeks post-SBRT. The sample's treatment: 15 Gy SBRT to primary tumor, nephrectomy 4 weeks later. Repertoires were generated with immunoSEQ multiplex PCR, while TCRdb's copy carries only in-frame clones and drops some. This sample has about 130,000 clones; 88% occur once, and the top ten carry approximately 5.8%. Sample: blood, taken from a patient whose treatment included radiotherapy and nephrectomy. The receptors shown here come from a woman in her 70s with renal cell carcinoma.

This rearrangement joins TRBV28 to TRBJ1-5; possible D gene TRBD1, 5 bases. Trimming stripped 3 bases from V and 3 bases from J, with 15 bases between. This CDR3 region has 16 residues. Looked up from germline, CDR1 is MDHEN and CDR2 is SYDVKM. The CDR3 bases are TGTGCCAGCAGTTTTGGTGCAGGGTCCCCCAATCAGCCCCAGCATTTT. Amino acids: CASSFGAGSPNQPQHF.

The chain combines TRBV30 with TRBJ1-1; D is ambiguous. Looked up from germline, CDR1 is GTSNPN and CDR2 is SVGIG (reference sequence). V was pared by 6 bases and J by 1 base, with 6 bases between. This CDR3 is 11 amino acids long. The CDR3 is CACGPNTEAFF. For the CDR3, the DNA is TGTGCCTGTGGACCGAACACTGAAGCTTTCTTT. The full variable domain, rest sourced from reference TRBV30 and TRBJ1-1, is SQTIHQWPATLVQPVGSPLSLECTVEGTSNPNLYWYRQAAGRGLQLLFYSVGIGQISSEVPQNLSASRPQDRQFILSSKKLLLSDSGFYLCACGPNTEAFFGQGTRLTVV.